This record covers a single TCR beta chain. The assay was immunoSEQ multiplex PCR, and TCRdb's table has in-frame clones only and misses some. Of around 250,000 clones in the sample, 80% to 90% were seen once. This CDR3 has 15 amino acids. Germline CDR1 is SGHRS and CDR2 is YFSETQ. The ends lost 4 bases at V and 0 bases at J; junction bases unmatched: 6. The source of the sample is a study of blood T cell repertoires in COVID-19. Study as a whole: Sample material is recorded as cDNA or gDNA derived from T cells, B-cell-depleted T cells, or PBMCs.

Sequenced input: peripheral blood. The chain carries TRBV5-1 and TRBJ1-1, with 7 positions matching TRBD1. This TCR was recovered from a man between 25 and 39 years old who had recovered from COVID-19. The DNA for the CDR3 is TGCGCCAGCAGCCCCTCAGGGGGAATGAACACTGAAGCTTTCTTT. Its translation is CASSPSGGMNTEAFF.